These 5 T cell receptor beta chains were sequenced from one sample in a study of cytomegalovirus exposure and HLA in healthy donors. The PCR was carried out with 60 Vbeta primers and 13 Jbeta primers. Clones were read by immunoSEQ multiplex PCR, and TCRdb kept only the in-frame ones, dropping some. The sample contains about 160,000 clones, 77% of which appear only once. The sequenced sample was PBMCs. These receptors came from a man aged 25-45 years in good health and CMV-seropositive.

The CDR3 nucleotides read TGCAGCGCCCGGGACAGCCCTCAAGAGACCCAGTACTTC. Translating gives CSARDSPQETQYF. The rearrangement links TRBV29-1 to TRBJ2-5; 7 nucleotides agree with TRBD1. CDR3 size: 13 residues. The V gene's germline CDR1 is SQVTM and CDR2 ANQGSEA. After removal of 7 bases from V and 2 bases from J, the junction contained 7 bases not matched to a gene.

The chain links TRBV18 to TRBJ1-5; tentatively, D is TRBD1 (5 bases). V lost 6 bases to trimming and J lost 1 base, with 13 bases between them. Per the germline V gene, CDR1 is KGHSH and CDR2 is LQKENI. CDR3 length equals 15 residues. The CDR3 sequence is CASSGLSGSNQPQHF. The CDR3 DNA reads TGTGCCAGCTCCGGCCTGTCAGGGAGCAATCAGCCCCAGCATTTT.

The V gene is TRBV4-1, the J gene TRBJ2-1, with 12 bases that match TRBD2. CDR1 is MGHRA, CDR2 YSYEKL, per germline. V dropped 2 bases and J dropped 4; count of bases not matched to a gene: 9. The length of the CDR3 is 18 residues. CDR3 amino acids: CASSQITSSGGGYNEQFF. Written as DNA, the CDR3 is TGCGCCAGCAGCCAAATAACGTCTAGCGGGGGGGGTTACAATGAGCAGTTCTTC.

V gene TRBV7-6 combines with J gene TRBJ2-2; D remains ambiguous. Germline V gene lookup returns CDR1 SGHVS and CDR2 FNYEAQ. V was pared by 1 base and J by 8 bases, with 5 bases between. The CDR3 is made up of 12 amino acids. CDR3 DNA sequence: TGTGCCAGCAGCTTAGACGGGGGGGAGCTGTTTTTT. Translating gives CASSLDGGELFF.

The chain has TRBV19 and TRBJ1-1; 8 bases are shared with TRBD1. The ends lost 8 bases at V and 5 bases at J; junction bases unmatched: 13. The germline V gene encodes CDR1 LNHDA and CDR2 SQIVND (reference sequence). The CDR3 runs to 15 residues. In DNA, the CDR3 is TGTGCCAGTCGGGCGCCTCCGGGACAGGTAACTGAAGCTTTCTTT. Translation: CASRAPPGQVTEAFF.